These 27 T cell receptor beta chains were sequenced from one sample in a study of regulatory T cells in long-lasting Graves disease (dated by TCRdb to the early 2020s). The method behind the library was multiplex PCR. Sequenced on an Illumina HiSeq 4000. TCR beta libraries were built with iRepertoire HTBI primers and Arm-PCR amplification of CDR3 regions. Starting from the raw public reads, TCRdb applied fastp trimming at Q25, assembled clones with MiXCR and retained in-frame beta chains. All rows with the same CDR3 protein become a single entry with the most common DNA and genes. The sample table shows about 290,000 distinct CDR3 sequences, and 20% to 25% are seen once. The ten most abundant clones make up around three fifths of the sample. Read against the paper, the sample's time point label means: persistent/refractory GD, antithyroid drugs over 5 years with positive TRAb. For both TCR sequencing and RNA sequencing, RNA was extracted from PBMCs in TRIzol.

The material was peripheral blood mononuclear cells (PBMCs), obtained when the disease was refractory, from a patient treated with antithyroid drugs. These receptors originate from a female donor with Graves disease.

This chain uses TRBV11-2 with TRBJ2-2; no firm D call. V was shortened by 1 base and J by 6 bases, with 9 bases between the two germline ends. CDR3 size: 14 residues. CDR1 is SGHAT and CDR2 is FQNNGV in the germline V gene. CDR3 in amino acids: CASSLVISSGELFF. The CDR3 DNA reads TGTGCCAGCAGCTTAGTTATATCTTCCGGGGAGCTGTTTTTT.

The rearrangement uses TRBV30 and TRBJ1-5; maybe TRBD1 (5 bases). Trimming removed 2 bases at V and 7 bases at J, with 15 bases between. Germline values: CDR1 GTSNPN, CDR2 SVGIG (reference sequence). The length of the CDR3 is 14 residues. The CDR3 loop reads CAWSFGGIGQPQHF. In nucleotides, the CDR3 is TGTGCCTGGAGTTTTGGGGGGATCGGGCAGCCCCAGCATTTT.

The chain uses TRBV27 and TRBJ2-6; no definite D call. This CDR3 has 15 residues. Trimming cost V 4 bases and J 4 bases, with 11 bases left between them. Germline CDR1 is MNHEY and CDR2 is SMNVEV (reference sequence). The CDR3 sequence: CASSSGTWGANVLTF. CDR3 nucleotides: TGTGCCAGCAGTTCCGGCACTTGGGGGGCCAACGTCCTGACTTTC.

This clonotype showed up many times. This chain joins TRBV27 and TRBJ1-6; D possibly corresponds to TRBD1 (6 bases). This CDR3 contains 15 residues. Germline assignment: CDR1 MNHEY and CDR2 SMNVEV (reference sequence). Trimming took 4 bases from V and 1 from J, leaving 8 bases between them. Here the CDR3 reads CASSSQGSYNSPLHF. Here the CDR3 DNA reads TGTGCCAGCAGTTCGCAGGGGTCCTATAATTCACCCCTCCACTTT.

CDR3: CASSLSPFGRLRKNIQYF. The CDR3 DNA reads TGTGCCAGCAGCTTAAGTCCGTTCGGCAGATTGAGGAAAAACATTCAGTACTTC. The chain carries TRBV7-9 and TRBJ2-4; the D is unclear. Per the germline V gene, CDR1 is SEHNR and CDR2 is FQNEAQ (reference sequence). The V and J ends lost 2 bases and 4 bases respectively, with 21 bases between them. The CDR3 is 18 residues long.

V and J are TRBV28 and TRBJ2-7; D is possibly TRBD2 (6 bases). Germline V gene lookup returns CDR1 MDHEN and CDR2 SYDVKM. Trimming removed 7 bases at V and 3 bases at J, with 13 bases between. The CDR3 length is 13 residues. The CDR3 DNA sequence: TGTGCCAGCACGGTTAGCGGAAACTACGAGCAGTACTTC. Protein sequence: CASTVSGNYEQYF. The whole variable domain, filled in from reference TRBV28 and TRBJ2-7, reads DVKVTQSSRYLVKRTGEKVFLECVQDMDHENMFWYRQDPGLGLRLIYFSYDVKMKEKGDIPEGYSVSREKKERFSLILESASTNQTSMYLCASTVSGNYEQYFGPGTRLTVT.

This CDR3 reads CASSGAKLMNTEAFF. CDR3 DNA sequence: TGTGCCAGTAGTGGGGCGAAGTTGATGAACACTGAAGCTTTCTTT. The chain is built from TRBV19 and TRBJ1-1; D might be TRBD1 (5 bases). The CDR3 consists of 15 residues. Germline V CDR1 and CDR2: LNHDA, SQIVND (reference sequence). V was pared by 5 bases and J by 0 bases, with 13 bases between.

This clonotype has just a few counts. The chain has TRBV12-3 or TRBV12-4 and TRBJ2-5; 14 bases line up with TRBD2. This CDR3 contains 21 residues. V shed 2 bases and J 4 bases; nucleotides not matched to a gene: 18. The CDR3: CASSLIRGTSGRPLHRETQYF. The CDR3 nucleotides read TGTGCCAGCAGTTTAATTCGCGGGACTAGCGGGAGACCACTGCATCGAGAGACCCAGTACTTC.

This clonotype came up a few times. The chain has TRBV18 and TRBJ2-5; possibly TRBD1 for D (6 bases). The CDR3 is made up of 13 amino acids. The germline CDR1 and CDR2 sequences are KGHSH and LQKENI. V shed 3 bases and J shed 5 bases, with 10 bases lying between them. CDR3 loop: CASSPRTGETQYF. The CDR3 DNA sequence: TGTGCCAGCTCACCCCGAACAGGGGAGACCCAGTACTTC.

In DNA, the CDR3 is TGTGCCATCAGTAGCGGGAGGGGCCAAGAGACCCAGTACTTC. Residues: CAISSGRGQETQYF. The genes are TRBV10-3 and TRBJ2-5, with 10 bases that match TRBD2. From germline, CDR1 is ENHRY and CDR2 SYGVKD. The CDR3 contains 14 residues. V was pared by 5 bases and J by 1 base, with 1 base of the junction left unmatched.

At least ten counts were recorded for this clonotype. The chain is built from TRBV7-2 and TRBJ2-5; maybe TRBD1 (5 bases). Trimming stripped 5 bases from V and 4 bases from J, with 17 bases between. This CDR3 has 15 amino acids. Germline V gives CDR1 SGHTA, CDR2 FQGNSA. Here the CDR3 reads CASSQPGWGAETQYF. CDR3 DNA sequence: TGTGCCAGCAGCCAGCCAGGGTGGGGCGCAGAGACCCAGTACTTC.

V is TRBV29-1 and J is TRBJ2-5; 7 positions agree with TRBD1. Germline values: CDR1 SQVTM, CDR2 ANQGSEA. This CDR3 has 16 amino acids. J gave up 5 bases and V 6 bases, and 18 bases lay outside the gene matches. This CDR3 is CSVPQGGIGPVETQYF. DNA of the CDR3: TGCAGCGTCCCCCAAGGGGGCATAGGTCCGGTGGAGACCCAGTACTTC.

This clonotype came up once. The V gene is TRBV24-1, the J gene TRBJ1-6; D ambiguous. Germline CDR1 is KGHDR and CDR2 is SFDVKD. This CDR3 spans 18 amino acids. Trimming took off 0 bases at V and 9 bases at J, with 20 bases between the two ends. The CDR3 is CATSDLLQVTKWSSPLHF. The CDR3 coding sequence is TGTGCCACCAGTGATTTGCTCCAAGTTACCAAATGGAGTTCACCCCTCCACTTT.

V usage is TRBV6-1 and J usage is TRBJ2-1; 11 nucleotides line up with TRBD2. Looked up from germline, CDR1 is MNHNS and CDR2 is SASEGT. There are 16 residues in the CDR3. V was pared by 2 bases and J by 9 bases, with 9 bases of the junction left unmatched. CDR3 in amino acids: CASSETGTSGLSEQFF. The CDR3 coding sequence is TGTGCCAGCAGTGAAACCGGGACTAGCGGCCTAAGTGAGCAGTTCTTC.

The rearrangement links TRBV6-1 to TRBJ2-7, with a tentative D call TRBD2 (6 bases). The V end lost 3 bases, the J end lost 10 bases, and 13 bases lay between the germline ends. CDR1 and CDR2 (germline): MNHNS, SASEGT. The CDR3 consists of 12 residues. The CDR3 coding sequence is TGTGCCAGCAGTGAGCGGGACCGAAACCAGTACTTC. Translation gives CASSERDRNQYF.

The chain uses TRBV27 and TRBJ2-2; no clear D. V shed 6 bases and J shed 5 bases, with 7 bases lying between them. CDR1 MNHEY and CDR2 SMNVEV come from the germline V gene (reference sequence). CDR3 length: 12 amino acids. This chain's CDR3 is CASRGVTGELFF. CDR3 DNA sequence: TGTGCCAGCAGAGGAGTTACCGGGGAGCTGTTTTTT.

This clonotype was counted many times. The V call is TRBV27, the J call TRBJ2-7; TRBD2 is a possible D gene (6 bases). Germline values: CDR1 MNHEY, CDR2 SMNVEV (reference sequence). The CDR3 has 16 amino acids. V was pared by 3 bases and J by 2 bases, with 17 bases between. CDR3 sequence reads: CASSFYNTGEAYEQYF. The CDR3 DNA reads TGTGCCAGCAGTTTTTATAATACGGGAGAAGCCTACGAGCAGTACTTC.

The V gene is TRBV28, the J gene TRBJ2-4; D gene unclear. V was trimmed by 4 bases and J by 9 bases, leaving 22 bases between them. The CDR3 spans 16 residues. Per the germline V gene, CDR1 is MDHEN and CDR2 is SYDVKM. The chain's CDR3 is CASSSSGNTMRSIQYF. In DNA, the CDR3 is TGTGCCAGCAGTTCGTCAGGAAATACAATGCGGAGCATTCAGTACTTC. Combining the CDR3 with reference TRBV28 and TRBJ2-4 gives the whole variable domain DVKVTQSSRYLVKRTGEKVFLECVQDMDHENMFWYRQDPGLGLRLIYFSYDVKMKEKGDIPEGYSVSREKKERFSLILESASTNQTSMYLCASSSSGNTMRSIQYFGAGTRLSVL.

This clonotype was counted only a few times. The V call is TRBV7-2, the J call TRBJ2-7; possible D gene TRBD2, 5 bases. V gave up 3 bases and J gave up 5 bases, with 14 bases separating them. The CDR3 totals 14 residues. In germline, CDR1 is SGHTA, CDR2 FQGNSA. CDR3 in amino acids: CASSFVPLGNEQYF. CDR3 DNA: TGTGCCAGCAGCTTCGTCCCACTAGGGAACGAGCAGTACTTC.

This clonotype has at least ten counts. This sequence joins TRBV3-1 and TRBJ2-7; D tentatively reads TRBD1 or TRBD2 (7 bases each). Trimming pared 1 base from V and 6 bases from J, leaving 22 bases between. The length of the CDR3 is 17 residues. The V gene's germline CDR1 is LGHDT and CDR2 YNNKEL (reference sequence). CDR3 sequence: CASSQVQGGTVGFEQYF. The CDR3 nucleotides are TGTGCCAGCAGCCAAGTCCAGGGGGGGACAGTTGGCTTCGAGCAGTACTTC.

This clonotype was seen at least ten times. Germline and junction disagree at one end, which may indicate a read error. J is TRBJ1-4 and V is TRBV12-3 or TRBV12-4; D remains ambiguous. CDR3 length equals 14 residues. The CDR3 bases are TGTGCCACCAGTTCCGGGACAACTAATGAAAAACTGTTTTTT. It codes for CATSSGTTNEKLFF.

The table lists this clonotype with many counts. This rearrangement joins TRBV7-8 to TRBJ2-5, with D possibly matching TRBD1 (6 bases). The germline V and J ends were trimmed by 3 bases and 1 base, with 12 bases remaining between them. Germline lookup yields CDR1 SGHVS and CDR2 FQNEAQ. The CDR3 consists of 15 residues. Written as DNA, the CDR3 is TGTGCCAGCAGCTTGGTGGGACACCGCCAAGAGACCCAGTACTTC. This encodes CASSLVGHRQETQYF.

This clonotype was seen a handful of times. V is TRBV7-2 and J is TRBJ1-1, with D possibly TRBD1 on 5 matching bases. Germline V gene data show CDR1 as SGHTA and CDR2 as FQGNSA. Deletions cut 5 bases from V and 9 bases from J, with 19 bases between. The CDR3 extends over 14 amino acids. CDR3 amino acids: CASSPSPGNIQAFF. CDR3 DNA sequence: TGTGCCAGCAGCCCGTCCCCAGGGAATATTCAAGCTTTCTTT.

The sample holds a few counts of this clonotype. The J gene is TRBJ2-7, the V gene TRBV5-5; maybe TRBD1 (5 bases). Per the germline V gene, CDR1 is SGHKS and CDR2 is YYEKEE (reference sequence). V lost 2 bases, J lost 5 bases, and 20 bases lay in between. There are 16 residues in the CDR3. CDR3 region: CASSLTQIQETHEQYF. Written as DNA, the CDR3 is TGTGCCAGCAGCTTAACCCAAATACAGGAGACCCACGAGCAGTACTTC.

This chain uses TRBV7-2 with TRBJ2-5, with a possible D match to TRBD2 (5 bases). The CDR3 runs 14 residues. V gave up 4 bases and J gave up 5 bases, with 14 bases separating them. Germline assignment: CDR1 SGHTA and CDR2 FQGNSA. The chain's CDR3 is CASSYLASTETQYF. The CDR3 DNA reads as TGTGCCAGCAGCTATCTAGCTAGTACGGAGACCCAGTACTTC.

V gene TRBV20-1 combines with J gene TRBJ2-7, with 7 bases aligning to TRBD2. In germline, CDR1 is DFQATT, CDR2 SNEGSKA (reference sequence). The CDR3 spans 14 residues. The V gene end was trimmed by 3 bases and the J gene end by 3 bases; junction bases not matched to a gene: 8. The CDR3 loop reads CSASRGGHFYEQYF. The DNA of the CDR3 is TGCAGTGCTAGCCGGGGAGGGCATTTCTACGAGCAGTACTTC.

The chain links TRBV4-3 to TRBJ2-2; maybe TRBD1 (5 bases). Trimming left V 0 bases short and J 0 bases short, with 5 bases between. The CDR3 has 15 amino acids. Germline CDR1 is LGHNA and CDR2 is YSLEER. CDR3 bases: TGCGCCAGCAGCCAAGACAGGGCGAACACCGGGGAGCTGTTTTTT. Translating gives CASSQDRANTGELFF.